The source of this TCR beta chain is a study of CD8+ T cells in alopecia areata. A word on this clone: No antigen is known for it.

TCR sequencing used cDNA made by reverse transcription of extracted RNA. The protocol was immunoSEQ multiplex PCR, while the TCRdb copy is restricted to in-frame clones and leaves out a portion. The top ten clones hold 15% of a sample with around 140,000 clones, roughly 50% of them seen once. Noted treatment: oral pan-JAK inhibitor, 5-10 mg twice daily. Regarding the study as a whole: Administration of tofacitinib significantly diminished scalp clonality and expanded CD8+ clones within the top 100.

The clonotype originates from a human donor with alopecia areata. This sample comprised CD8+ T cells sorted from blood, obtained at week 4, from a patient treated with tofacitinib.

CDR3 sequence reads: CASSYLAYEQYF. The CDR3 region has the DNA TGTGCCAGCAGTTACCTGGCCTACGAGCAGTACTTC. The rearrangement uses TRBV6-6 and TRBJ2-7, with unresolved D. The germline V and J ends were trimmed by 2 bases and 2 bases, with 4 bases remaining between them. The germline V gene encodes CDR1 MNHNY and CDR2 SVGAGI (reference sequence). CDR3 length: 12 residues.